This T cell receptor (beta chain) was sequenced in a study of tumor-infiltrating lymphocytes in oesophageal squamous cell carcinoma. CDR3 length: 14 amino acids. CDR1 MNHNS and CDR2 SASEGT come from the germline V gene. About this clonotype: A read error may produce the germline difference seen at one junction end.

MiXCR was run by TCRdb on the PCR reads, yielding one entry per CDR3 protein. The data show 15,000 to 20,000 distinct CDR3 sequences, approximately 40% seen once. The TCR sequence derives from a male donor with esophageal squamous cell carcinoma. The sequenced sample was normal esophageal tissue next to the tumor. The V and J genes are TRBV6-1 and TRBJ2-1; D is perhaps TRBD1 (5 bases). CDR3 in DNA: TGTGCCAGCAGGGAAGACAGCTCCTACAATGAGCAGTTCTTC. It yields the protein CASREDSSYNEQFF.